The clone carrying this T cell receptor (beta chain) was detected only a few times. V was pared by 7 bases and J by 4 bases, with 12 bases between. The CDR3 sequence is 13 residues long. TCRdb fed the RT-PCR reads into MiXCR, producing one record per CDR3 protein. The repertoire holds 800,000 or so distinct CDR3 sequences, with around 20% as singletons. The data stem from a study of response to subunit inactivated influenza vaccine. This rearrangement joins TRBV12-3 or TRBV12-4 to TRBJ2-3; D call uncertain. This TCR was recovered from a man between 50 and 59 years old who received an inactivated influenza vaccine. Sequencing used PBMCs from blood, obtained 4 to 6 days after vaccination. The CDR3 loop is CASTTGPSDTQYF. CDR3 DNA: TGTGCCAGCACCACGGGCCCGTCAGATACGCAGTATTTT.